One T cell receptor (beta chain) is described in this entry. Its antigen remains unknown. This entry belongs to a study of cytomegalovirus exposure and HLA in healthy donors. Study-wide findings and caveats: The study put roughly 160 TCR beta chains on its list as cytomegalovirus-associated. In vitro confirmation showed a few CMV-associated chains to be CMV antigen specific. The only immune exposure information that was available was CMV serostatus.

The PCR had 60 Vbeta and 13 Jbeta primers. Profiled with immunoSEQ multiplex PCR; TCRdb holds only in-frame clones, not every one. Of 110,000 to 150,000 clones listed, 9.4% are singletons. The CDR3 is 17 amino acids. V lost 1 base and J lost 6, with 22 bases in between. CDR1 and CDR2 (germline): LGHNA, YSLEER. V usage is TRBV4-3 and J usage is TRBJ2-7; possible D gene TRBD1, 6 bases. The clonotype was recovered from a male donor in good health and CMV-seronegative. Sequencing used PBMCs. The CDR3 region is CASSQAHTGHLMREQYF. CDR3 nucleotides: TGCGCCAGCAGCCAAGCACACACGGGACATCTCATGCGCGAGCAGTACTTC.